This T cell receptor (beta chain) derives from a study of patients and donors after allogeneic stem cell transplantation. A single record per CDR3 protein comes from TCRdb applying MiXCR to the RT-PCR reads. The table includes some 880,000 distinct CDR3 sequences, more than 15% detected once. This CDR3 is built from 13 residues. CDR1 and CDR2 from the germline V gene are LNHNV and YYDKDF (reference sequence). Trimming pared 5 bases from V and 5 bases from J, leaving 12 bases between. The genes are TRBV15 and TRBJ1-1; D is uncertain. The specimen was blood, either unsorted or a sorted T cell fraction (not recorded which). This sequence originates from a human donor who was either an allogeneic HSCT recipient or a stem cell or donor lymphocyte infusion donor (not recorded which). It is not recorded whose cells these are; they may come from a transplant donor. The chain's CDR3 is CATSLGKWTEAFF. The CDR3 coding sequence is TGTGCCACCAGCTTGGGCAAGTGGACTGAAGCTTTCTTT.